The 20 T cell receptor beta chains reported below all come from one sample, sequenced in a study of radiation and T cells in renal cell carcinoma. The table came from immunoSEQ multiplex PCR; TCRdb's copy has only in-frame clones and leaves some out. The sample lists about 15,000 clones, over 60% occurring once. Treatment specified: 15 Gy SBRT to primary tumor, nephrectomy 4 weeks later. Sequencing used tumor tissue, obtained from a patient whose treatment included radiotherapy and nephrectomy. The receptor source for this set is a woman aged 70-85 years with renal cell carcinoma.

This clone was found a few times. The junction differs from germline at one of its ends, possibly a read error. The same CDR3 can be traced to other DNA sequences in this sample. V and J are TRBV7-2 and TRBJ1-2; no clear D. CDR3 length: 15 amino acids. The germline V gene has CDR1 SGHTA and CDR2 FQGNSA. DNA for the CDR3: TGCGCCAGCAGCCAAGTGGAGGCCACCGGAGATGGCTACACCTTC. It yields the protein CASSQVEATGDGYTF. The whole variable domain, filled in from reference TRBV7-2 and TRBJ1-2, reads GAGVSQSPSNKVTEKGKDVELRCDPISGHTALYWYRQSLGQGLEFLIYFQGNSAPDKSGLPSDRFSAERTGGSVSTLTIQRTQQEDSAVYLCASSQVEATGDGYTFGSGTRLTVV.

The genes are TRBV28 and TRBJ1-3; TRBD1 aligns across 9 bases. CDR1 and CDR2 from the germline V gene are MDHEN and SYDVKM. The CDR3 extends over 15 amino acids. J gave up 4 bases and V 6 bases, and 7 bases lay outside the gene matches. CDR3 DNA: TGTGCCAGCAGCCGGCCGACAGGGGGGGGAAACACCATATATTTT. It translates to CASSRPTGGGNTIYF.

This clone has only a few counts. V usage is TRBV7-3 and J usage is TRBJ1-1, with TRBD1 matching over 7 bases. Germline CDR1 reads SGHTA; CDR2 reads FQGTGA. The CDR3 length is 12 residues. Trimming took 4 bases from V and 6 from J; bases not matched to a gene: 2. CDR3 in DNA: TGTGCCAGCAGCTCAGGGACAGCTGAAGCTTTCTTT. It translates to CASSSGTAEAFF. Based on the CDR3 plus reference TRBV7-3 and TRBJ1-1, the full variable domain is GAGVSQTPSNKVTEKGKYVELRCDPISGHTALYWYRQSLGQGPEFLIYFQGTGAADDSGLPNDRFFAVRPEGSVSTLKIQRTERGDSAVYLCASSSGTAEAFFGQGTRLTVV.

Here the CDR3 reads CAISEGHLGGLEQYF. The CDR3 DNA sequence: TGTGCCATCAGTGAGGGTCACTTAGGGGGGTTGGAGCAGTACTTC. The chain uses TRBV10-3 and TRBJ2-7; D may correspond to TRBD1 or TRBD2 (6 bases each). V gave up 2 bases and J gave up 7 bases, with 18 bases separating them. Germline V CDR1 and CDR2: ENHRY, SYGVKD. This CDR3 spans 15 amino acids.

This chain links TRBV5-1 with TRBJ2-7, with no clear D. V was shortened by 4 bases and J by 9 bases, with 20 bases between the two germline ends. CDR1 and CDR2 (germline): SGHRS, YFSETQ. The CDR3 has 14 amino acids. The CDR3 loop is CASSPSTYTFGQYF. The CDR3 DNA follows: TGCGCCAGCAGCCCTTCGACATATACGTTTGGGCAGTACTTC.

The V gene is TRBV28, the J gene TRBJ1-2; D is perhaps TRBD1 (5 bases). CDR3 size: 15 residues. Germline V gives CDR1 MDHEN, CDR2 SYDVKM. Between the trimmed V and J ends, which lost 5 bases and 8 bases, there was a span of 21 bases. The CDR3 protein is CASSPLYIGRGGYTF. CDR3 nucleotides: TGTGCCAGCAGTCCGCTTTATATAGGTAGGGGAGGCTACACCTTC.

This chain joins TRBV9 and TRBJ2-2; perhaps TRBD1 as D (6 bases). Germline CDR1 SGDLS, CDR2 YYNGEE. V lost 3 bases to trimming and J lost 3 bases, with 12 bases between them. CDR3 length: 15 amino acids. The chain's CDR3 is CASSAGNRDTGELFF. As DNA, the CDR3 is TGTGCCAGCAGCGCGGGGAACAGGGACACCGGGGAGCTGTTTTTT.

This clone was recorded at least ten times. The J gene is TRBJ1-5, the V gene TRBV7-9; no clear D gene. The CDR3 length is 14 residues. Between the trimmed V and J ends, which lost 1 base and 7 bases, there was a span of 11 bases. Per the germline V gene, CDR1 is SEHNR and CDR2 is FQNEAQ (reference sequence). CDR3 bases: TGTGCCAGCAGCTTAGGACCAGATCAACAGCCCCAGCATTTT. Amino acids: CASSLGPDQQPQHF.

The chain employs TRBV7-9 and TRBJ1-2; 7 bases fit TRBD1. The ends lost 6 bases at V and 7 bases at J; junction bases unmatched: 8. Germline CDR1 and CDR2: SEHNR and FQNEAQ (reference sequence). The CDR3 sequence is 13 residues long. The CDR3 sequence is CASRPTGAGGYTF. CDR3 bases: TGTGCCAGCAGGCCAACAGGGGCGGGTGGCTACACCTTC.

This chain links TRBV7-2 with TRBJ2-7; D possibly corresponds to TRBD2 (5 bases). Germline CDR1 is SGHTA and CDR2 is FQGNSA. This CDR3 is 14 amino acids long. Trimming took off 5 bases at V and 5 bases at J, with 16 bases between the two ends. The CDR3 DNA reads TGTGCCAGCAGCCCCATCGGGGTTCAGAACGAGCAGTACTTC. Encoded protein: CASSPIGVQNEQYF.

This CDR3 is CASSVRVYNEQFF. CDR3 nucleotide sequence: TGTGCCAGTAGTGTCAGGGTTTACAATGAGCAGTTCTTC. This chain connects TRBV19 to TRBJ2-1, with TRBD1 as a possible D gene (5 bases). CDR3 length: 13 amino acids. Trimming stripped 5 bases from V and 4 bases from J, with 9 bases between. Germline values: CDR1 LNHDA, CDR2 SQIVND (reference sequence). Based on the CDR3 plus reference TRBV19 and TRBJ2-1, the full variable domain is DGGITQSPKYLFRKEGQNVTLSCEQNLNHDAMYWYRQDPGQGLRLIYYSQIVNDFQKGDIAEGYSVSREKKESFPLTVTSAQKNPTAFYLCASSVRVYNEQFFGPGTRLTVL.

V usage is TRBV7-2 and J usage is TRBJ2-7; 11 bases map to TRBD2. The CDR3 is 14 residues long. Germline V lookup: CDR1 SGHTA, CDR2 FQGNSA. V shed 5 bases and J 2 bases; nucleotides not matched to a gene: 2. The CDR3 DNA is TGTGCCAGCAGCAGACTAGCGGGACCCTACGAGCAGTACTTC. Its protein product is CASSRLAGPYEQYF.

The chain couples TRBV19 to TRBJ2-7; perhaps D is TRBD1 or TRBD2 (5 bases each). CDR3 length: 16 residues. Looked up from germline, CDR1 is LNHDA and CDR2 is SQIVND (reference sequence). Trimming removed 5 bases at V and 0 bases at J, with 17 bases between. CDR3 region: CASSQGTGAPSYEQYF. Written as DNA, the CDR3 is TGTGCCAGTAGTCAAGGGACGGGCGCCCCCTCCTACGAGCAGTACTTC.

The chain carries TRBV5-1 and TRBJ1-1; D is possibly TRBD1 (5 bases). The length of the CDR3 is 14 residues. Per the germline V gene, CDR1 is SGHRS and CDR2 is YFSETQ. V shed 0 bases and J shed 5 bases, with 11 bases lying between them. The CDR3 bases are TGCGCCAGCAGCTTGGCAGGGTTTCAGACTGAAGCTTTCTTT. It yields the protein CASSLAGFQTEAFF.

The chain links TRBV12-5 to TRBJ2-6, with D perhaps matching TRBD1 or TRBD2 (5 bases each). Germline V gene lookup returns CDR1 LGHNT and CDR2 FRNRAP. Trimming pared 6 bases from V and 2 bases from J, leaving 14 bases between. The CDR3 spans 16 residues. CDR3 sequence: CASGANGAPGANVLTF. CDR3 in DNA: TGTGCTAGTGGCGCCAACGGGGCCCCTGGGGCCAACGTCCTGACTTTC.

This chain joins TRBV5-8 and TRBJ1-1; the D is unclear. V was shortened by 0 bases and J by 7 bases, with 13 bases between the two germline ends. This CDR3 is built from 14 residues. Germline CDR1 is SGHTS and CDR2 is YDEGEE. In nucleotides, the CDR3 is TGTGCCAGCAGCTTGGTCCCCAGGAGCCTTGAAGCTTTCTTT. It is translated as CASSLVPRSLEAFF.

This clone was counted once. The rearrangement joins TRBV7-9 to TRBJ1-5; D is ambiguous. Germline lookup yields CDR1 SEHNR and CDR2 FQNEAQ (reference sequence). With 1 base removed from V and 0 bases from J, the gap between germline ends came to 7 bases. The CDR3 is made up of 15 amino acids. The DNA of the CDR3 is TGTGCCAGCAGCTTAGGACTGGATAGCAATCAGCCCCAGCATTTT. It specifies CASSLGLDSNQPQHF.

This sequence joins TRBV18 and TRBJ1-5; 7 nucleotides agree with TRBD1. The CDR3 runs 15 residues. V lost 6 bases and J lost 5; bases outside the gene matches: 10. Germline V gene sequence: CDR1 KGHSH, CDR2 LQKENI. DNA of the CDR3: TGTGCCAGCTCTCTGGGGGGCCAGGGGGATCAGCCCCAGCATTTT. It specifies CASSLGGQGDQPQHF.

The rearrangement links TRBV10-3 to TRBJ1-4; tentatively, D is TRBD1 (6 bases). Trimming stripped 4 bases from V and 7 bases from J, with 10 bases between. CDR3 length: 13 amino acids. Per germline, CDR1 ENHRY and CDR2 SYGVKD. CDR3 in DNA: TGTGCCATCAGTGGAGGGGGGGGTGAAAAACTGTTTTTT. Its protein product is CAISGGGGEKLFF.

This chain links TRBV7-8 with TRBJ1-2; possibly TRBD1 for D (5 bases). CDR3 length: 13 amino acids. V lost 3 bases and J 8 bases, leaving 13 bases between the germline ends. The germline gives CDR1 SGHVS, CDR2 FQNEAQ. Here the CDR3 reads CASSFGGQWGYTF. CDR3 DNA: TGTGCCAGCAGCTTCGGGGGTCAGTGGGGCTACACCTTC.